The T cell receptor (beta chain) under discussion was sequenced for a study of OX40 agonist ivuxolimab in advanced cancers. Background on the study: Cohort: approximately 79% men, mean age 60, aged roughly 20 to 79. Three patients responded partially, comprising one with hepatocellular carcinoma and two with cutaneous melanoma. General study results and limits: CD4+ and CD8+ T cells in blood underwent clonal expansion by week 6 at 0.1 to 3.0 mg/kg. The average count of expanded clones was higher among CD8+ T cells than among CD4+.

About this clone: Its antigen is unknown.

Repertoires were generated with immunoSEQ multiplex PCR, while TCRdb's copy carries only in-frame clones and drops some. The table includes 85,000 to 100,000 clones, roughly 94% detected once. The V gene lost 6 bases and the J gene lost 2 bases, with 13 bases spanning the gap. This CDR3 comprises 15 residues. CDR1 ENHRY and CDR2 SYGVKD come from the germline V gene. The origin of this receptor is an adult with an advanced solid tumor such as melanoma, head and neck, liver or kidney cancer. The source material was CD4+ or CD8+ T cells sorted from blood, sampled in a trial of the OX40 agonist ivuxolimab. The chain links TRBV10-3 to TRBJ2-2; D tentatively reads TRBD1 or TRBD2 (5 bases each). CDR3 bases: TGTGCCATCAGCCCCCGGGACCTCAACACCGGGGAGCTGTTTTTT. Protein sequence: CAISPRDLNTGELFF.